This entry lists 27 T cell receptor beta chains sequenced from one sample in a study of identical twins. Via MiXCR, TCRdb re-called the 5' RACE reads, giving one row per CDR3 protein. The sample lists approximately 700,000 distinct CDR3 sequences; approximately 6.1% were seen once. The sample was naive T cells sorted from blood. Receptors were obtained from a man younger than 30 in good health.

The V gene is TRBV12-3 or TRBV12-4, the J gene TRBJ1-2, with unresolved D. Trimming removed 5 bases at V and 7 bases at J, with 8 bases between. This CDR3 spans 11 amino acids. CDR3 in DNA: TGTGCCAGCAGTCGGGTATTTGGCTACACCTTC. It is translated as CASSRVFGYTF.

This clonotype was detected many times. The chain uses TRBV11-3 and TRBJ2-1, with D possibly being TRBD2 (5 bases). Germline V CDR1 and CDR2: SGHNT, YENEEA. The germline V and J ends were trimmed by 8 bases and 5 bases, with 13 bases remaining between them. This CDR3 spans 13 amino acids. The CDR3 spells CASGRGDNNEQFF. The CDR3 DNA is TGTGCCAGCGGGAGAGGTGACAACAATGAGCAGTTCTTC.

The CDR3 region has the DNA TGTGCCATCAGTGAGCCTCCGGGACAGGGGACCTACGAGCAGTACTTC. This translates into CAISEPPGQGTYEQYF. This chain connects TRBV10-3 to TRBJ2-7; 10 nucleotides align to TRBD1. CDR3 size: 16 residues. CDR1 and CDR2 from the germline V gene are ENHRY and SYGVKD. J was trimmed by 2 bases and V by 2 bases; bases with no gene match: 6.

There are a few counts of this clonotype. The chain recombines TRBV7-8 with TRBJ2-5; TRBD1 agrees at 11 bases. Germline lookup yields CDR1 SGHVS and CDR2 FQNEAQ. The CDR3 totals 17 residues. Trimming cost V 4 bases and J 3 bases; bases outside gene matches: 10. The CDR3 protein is CASSSPPDRGLEETQYF. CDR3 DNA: TGTGCCAGCAGCTCCCCACCGGACAGGGGGCTTGAAGAGACCCAGTACTTC.

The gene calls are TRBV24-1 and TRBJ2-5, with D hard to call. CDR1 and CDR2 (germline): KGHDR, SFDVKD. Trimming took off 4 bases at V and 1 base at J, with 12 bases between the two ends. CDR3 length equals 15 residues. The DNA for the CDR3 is TGTGCCACCAGTGACACAAGGAGAGCCCAAGAGACCCAGTACTTC. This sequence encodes CATSDTRRAQETQYF.

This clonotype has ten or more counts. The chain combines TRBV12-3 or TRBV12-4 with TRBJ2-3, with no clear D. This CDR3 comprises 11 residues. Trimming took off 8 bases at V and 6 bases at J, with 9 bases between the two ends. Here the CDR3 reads CASGVLDTQYF. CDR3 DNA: TGTGCCAGCGGGGTCCTGGATACGCAGTATTTT.

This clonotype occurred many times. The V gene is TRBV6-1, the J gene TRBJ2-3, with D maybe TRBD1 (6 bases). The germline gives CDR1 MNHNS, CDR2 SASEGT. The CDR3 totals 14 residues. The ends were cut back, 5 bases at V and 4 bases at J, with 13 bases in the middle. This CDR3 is CASSPRDIPDTQYF. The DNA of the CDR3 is TGTGCCAGCAGTCCGAGGGACATTCCAGATACGCAGTATTTT.

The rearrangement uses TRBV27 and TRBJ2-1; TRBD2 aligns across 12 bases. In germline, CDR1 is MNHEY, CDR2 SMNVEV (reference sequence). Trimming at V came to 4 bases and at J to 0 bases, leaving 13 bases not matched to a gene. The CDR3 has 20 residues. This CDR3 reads CASSSPTSGRTVLSYNEQFF. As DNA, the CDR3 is TGTGCCAGCAGTTCTCCAACTAGCGGGAGGACCGTACTCTCCTACAATGAGCAGTTCTTC.

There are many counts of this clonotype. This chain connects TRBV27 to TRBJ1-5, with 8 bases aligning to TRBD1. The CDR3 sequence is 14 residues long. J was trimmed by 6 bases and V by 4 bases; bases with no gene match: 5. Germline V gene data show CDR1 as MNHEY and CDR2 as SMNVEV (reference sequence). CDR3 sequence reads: CASSSDRGSQPQHF. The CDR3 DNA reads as TGTGCCAGCAGTTCAGACAGGGGCTCTCAGCCCCAGCATTTT.

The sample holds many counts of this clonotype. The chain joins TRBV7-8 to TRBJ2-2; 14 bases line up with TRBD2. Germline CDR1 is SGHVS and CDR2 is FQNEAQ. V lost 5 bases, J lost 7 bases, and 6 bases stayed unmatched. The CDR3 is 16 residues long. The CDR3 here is CASSEGLAGEVGELFF. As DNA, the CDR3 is TGTGCCAGCAGCGAGGGACTAGCGGGAGAGGTCGGGGAGCTGTTTTTT.

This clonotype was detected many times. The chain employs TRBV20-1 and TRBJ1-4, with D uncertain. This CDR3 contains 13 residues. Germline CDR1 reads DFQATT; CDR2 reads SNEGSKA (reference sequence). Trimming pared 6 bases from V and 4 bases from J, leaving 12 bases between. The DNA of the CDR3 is TGCAGTGCCCGGGAACGGCGTAATGAAAAACTGTTTTTT. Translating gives CSARERRNEKLFF.

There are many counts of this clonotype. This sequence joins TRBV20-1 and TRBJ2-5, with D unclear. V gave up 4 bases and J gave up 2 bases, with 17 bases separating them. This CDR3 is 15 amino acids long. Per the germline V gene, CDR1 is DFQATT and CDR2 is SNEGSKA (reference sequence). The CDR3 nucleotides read TGCAGTGCTAACCCCCTGCGAGACACGCAAGAGACCCAGTACTTC. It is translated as CSANPLRDTQETQYF.

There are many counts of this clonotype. For the CDR3, the DNA is TGTGCCATCAGTGAAGGACCCGGGGGTAACACTGAAGCTTTCTTT. This translates into CAISEGPGGNTEAFF. This chain links TRBV10-3 with TRBJ1-1; a possible D gene is TRBD1 (5 bases). V was clipped by 3 bases and J by 2 bases, with 13 bases between them. CDR3 size: 15 residues. CDR1 is ENHRY and CDR2 is SYGVKD in the germline V gene.

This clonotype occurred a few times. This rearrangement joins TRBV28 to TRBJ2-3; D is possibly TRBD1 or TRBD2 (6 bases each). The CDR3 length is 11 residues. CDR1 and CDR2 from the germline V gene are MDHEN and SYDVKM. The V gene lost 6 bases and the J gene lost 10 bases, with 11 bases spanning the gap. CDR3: CASSPRGAQYF. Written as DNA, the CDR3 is TGTGCCAGCAGCCCGAGGGGGGCGCAGTATTTT.

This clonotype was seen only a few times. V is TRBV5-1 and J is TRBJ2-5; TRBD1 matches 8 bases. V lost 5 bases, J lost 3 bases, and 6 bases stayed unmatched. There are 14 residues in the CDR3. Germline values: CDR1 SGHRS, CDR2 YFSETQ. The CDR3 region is CASSQGQGKETQYF. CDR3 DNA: TGCGCCAGCAGTCAAGGACAGGGCAAAGAGACCCAGTACTTC.

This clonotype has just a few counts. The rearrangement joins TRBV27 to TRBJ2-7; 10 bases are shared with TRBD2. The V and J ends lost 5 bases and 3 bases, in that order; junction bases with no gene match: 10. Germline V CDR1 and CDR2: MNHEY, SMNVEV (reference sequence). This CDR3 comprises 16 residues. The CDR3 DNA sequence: TGTGCCAGCAGTCCCCTAGCGGGAGACGCATACTACGAGCAGTACGTC. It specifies CASSPLAGDAYYEQYV.

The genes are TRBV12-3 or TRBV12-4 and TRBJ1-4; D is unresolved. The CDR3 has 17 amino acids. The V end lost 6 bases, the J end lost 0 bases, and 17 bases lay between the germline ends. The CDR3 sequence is CASRRDGRIPTNEKLFF. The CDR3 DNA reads TGTGCCAGCAGGCGCGACGGAAGAATACCAACTAATGAAAAACTGTTTTTT.

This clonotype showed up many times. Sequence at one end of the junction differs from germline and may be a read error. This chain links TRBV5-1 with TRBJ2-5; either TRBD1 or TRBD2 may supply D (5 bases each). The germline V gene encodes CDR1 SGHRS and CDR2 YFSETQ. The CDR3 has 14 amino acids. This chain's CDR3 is CASSLAGREETQYF. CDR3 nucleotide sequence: TGTGCCAGCAGTTTAGCAGGGCGGGAAGAGACCCAGTACTTC.

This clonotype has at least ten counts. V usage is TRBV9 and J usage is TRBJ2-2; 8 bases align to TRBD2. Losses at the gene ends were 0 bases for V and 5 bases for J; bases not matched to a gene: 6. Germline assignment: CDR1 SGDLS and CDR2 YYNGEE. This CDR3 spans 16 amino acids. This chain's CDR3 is CASSVELAVVTGELFF. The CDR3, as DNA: TGTGCCAGCAGCGTAGAACTAGCGGTCGTTACCGGGGAGCTGTTTTTT. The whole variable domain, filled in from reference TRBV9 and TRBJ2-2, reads DSGVTQTPKHLITATGQRVTLRCSPRSGDLSVYWYQQSLDQGLQFLIQYYNGEERAKGNILERFSAQQFPDLHSELNLSSLELGDSALYFCASSVELAVVTGELFFGEGSRLTVL.

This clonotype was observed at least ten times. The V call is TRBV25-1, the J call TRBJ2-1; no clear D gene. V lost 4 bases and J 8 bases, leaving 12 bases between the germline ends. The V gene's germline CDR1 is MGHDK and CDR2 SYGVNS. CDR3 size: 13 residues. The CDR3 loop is CASSATRVHEQFF. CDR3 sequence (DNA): TGTGCCAGCAGTGCCACAAGGGTCCATGAGCAGTTCTTC.

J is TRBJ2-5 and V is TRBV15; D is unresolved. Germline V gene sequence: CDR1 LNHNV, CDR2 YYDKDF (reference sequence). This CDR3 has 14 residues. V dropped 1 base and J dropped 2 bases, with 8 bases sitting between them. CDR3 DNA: TGTGCCACCAGCAGAGGCCCCCTGCAAGAGACCCAGTACTTC. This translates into CATSRGPLQETQYF.

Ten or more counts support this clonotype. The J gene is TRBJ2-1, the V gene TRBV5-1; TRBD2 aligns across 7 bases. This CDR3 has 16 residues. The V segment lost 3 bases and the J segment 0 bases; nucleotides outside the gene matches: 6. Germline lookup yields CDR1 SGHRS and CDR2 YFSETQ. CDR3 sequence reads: CASSSWGGSSYNEQFF. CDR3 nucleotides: TGCGCCAGCAGCTCATGGGGGGGGAGCTCCTACAATGAGCAGTTCTTC. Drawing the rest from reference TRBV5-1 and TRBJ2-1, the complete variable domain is KAGVTQTPRYLIKTRGQQVTLSCSPISGHRSVSWYQQTPGQGLQFLFEYFSETQRNKGNFPGRFSGRQFSNSRSEMNVSTLELGDSALYLCASSSWGGSSYNEQFFGPGTRLTVL.

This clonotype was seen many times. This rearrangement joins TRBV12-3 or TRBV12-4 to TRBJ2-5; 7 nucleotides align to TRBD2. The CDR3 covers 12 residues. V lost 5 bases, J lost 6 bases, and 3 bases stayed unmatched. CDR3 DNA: TGTGCCAGCAGTCCGGGGGGAAAGACCCAGTACTTC. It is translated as CASSPGGKTQYF.

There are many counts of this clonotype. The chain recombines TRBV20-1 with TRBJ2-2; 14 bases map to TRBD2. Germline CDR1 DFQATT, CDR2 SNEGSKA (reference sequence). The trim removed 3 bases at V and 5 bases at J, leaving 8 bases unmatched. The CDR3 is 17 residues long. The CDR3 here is CSARVRGLAGATGELFF. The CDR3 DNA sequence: TGCAGTGCTAGGGTCCGGGGACTAGCGGGAGCGACCGGGGAGCTGTTTTTT.

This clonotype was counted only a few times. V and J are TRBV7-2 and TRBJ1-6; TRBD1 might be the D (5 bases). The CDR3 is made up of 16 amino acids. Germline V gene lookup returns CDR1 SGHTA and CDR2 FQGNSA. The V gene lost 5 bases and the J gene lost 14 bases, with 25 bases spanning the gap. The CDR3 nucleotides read TGTGCCAGCAGCCTCGGGGCACACCGAGTCGATGGATCCCTCCACTTT. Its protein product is CASSLGAHRVDGSLHF. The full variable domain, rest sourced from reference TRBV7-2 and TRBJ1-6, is GAGVSQSPSNKVTEKGKDVELRCDPISGHTALYWYRQSLGQGLEFLIYFQGNSAPDKSGLPSDRFSAERTGGSVSTLTIQRTQQEDSAVYLCASSLGAHRVDGSLHFGNGTRLTVT.

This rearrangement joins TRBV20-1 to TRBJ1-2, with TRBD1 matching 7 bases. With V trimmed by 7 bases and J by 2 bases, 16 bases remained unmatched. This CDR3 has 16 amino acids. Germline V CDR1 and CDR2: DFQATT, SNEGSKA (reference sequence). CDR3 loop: CSGTRDSDRRNYGYTF. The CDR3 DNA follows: TGCAGTGGTACCCGGGACAGCGATCGAAGAAACTATGGCTACACCTTC.

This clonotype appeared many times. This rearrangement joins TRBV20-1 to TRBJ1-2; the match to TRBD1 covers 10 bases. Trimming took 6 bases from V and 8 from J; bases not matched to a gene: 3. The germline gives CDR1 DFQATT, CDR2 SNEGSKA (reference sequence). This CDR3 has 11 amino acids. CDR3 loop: CSATGGWGYTF. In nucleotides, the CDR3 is TGCAGTGCGACAGGGGGCTGGGGCTACACCTTC.